The 20 T cell receptor beta chains below were found in one sample sequenced in a study of shared clonotypes between healthy human individuals. Profiling relied on immunoSEQ multiplex PCR, and the TCRdb table lists in-frame clones only, not all of them. This sample has approximately 2.1 million clones, with 85% to 95% found just once. Sequenced material: naive CD4+ T cells from PBMCs. The subset is: CD45RA+ positively selected. The source of these receptors is a man between 18 and 29 years old in good health. Some clones in this sample may be carry-over from other donors' samples.

CDR3 sequence: CASSYNRDLRANEQFF. The CDR3 DNA reads as TGTGCCAGCAGTTACAACAGGGACTTACGGGCCAATGAGCAGTTCTTC. The V and J genes are TRBV6-5 and TRBJ2-1; either TRBD1 or TRBD2 may fit D (6 bases each). Per germline, CDR1 MNHEY and CDR2 SVGAGI. Trimming took 2 bases from V and 6 from J, leaving 17 bases between them. This CDR3 contains 16 residues.

This chain links TRBV6-5 with TRBJ2-7; D assignment may be TRBD1 or TRBD2 (6 bases each). The V gene's germline CDR1 is MNHEY and CDR2 SVGAGI. The CDR3 has 12 amino acids. V lost 6 bases and J 2 bases, leaving 8 bases between the germline ends. The CDR3: CASRRGAYEQYF. The CDR3 DNA is TGTGCCAGCAGGAGGGGGGCCTACGAGCAGTACTTC.

The chain carries TRBV6-1 and TRBJ2-1, with TRBD2 matching 8 bases. Germline assignment: CDR1 MNHNS and CDR2 SASEGT. The CDR3 is made up of 15 amino acids. J gave up 6 bases and V 7 bases, and 11 bases lay outside the gene matches. As DNA, the CDR3 is TGTGCCAGCACTGGTAGCGGGAAGAAAATCAATGAGCAGTTCTTC. It encodes CASTGSGKKINEQFF.

The gene calls are TRBV19 and TRBJ2-7; TRBD1 matches at 10 bases. The germline gives CDR1 LNHDA, CDR2 SQIVND (reference sequence). The V segment lost 9 bases and the J segment 9 bases; nucleotides outside the gene matches: 11. This CDR3 has 13 amino acids. CDR3 region: CASGDRGFSRQYF. For the CDR3, the DNA is TGTGCCAGCGGGGACAGGGGTTTTAGCCGGCAGTACTTC.

The V and J genes are TRBV6-4 and TRBJ2-3; the match to TRBD1 covers 7 bases. Germline lookup yields CDR1 MRHNA and CDR2 SNTAGT. This CDR3 is built from 15 residues. V shed 1 base and J 3 bases; nucleotides not matched to a gene: 4. The CDR3 DNA sequence: TGTGCCAGCAGTGACTTCGGCAGGGGGACAGATACGCAGTATTTT. It yields the protein CASSDFGRGTDTQYF.

V and J are TRBV11-2 and TRBJ1-5, with D perhaps matching TRBD1 (5 bases). In germline, CDR1 is SGHAT, CDR2 FQNNGV. The CDR3 covers 16 residues. Trimming removed 2 bases at V and 5 bases at J, with 16 bases between. The DNA for the CDR3 is TGTGCCAGCAGCTTAAGGGGTTCCCCGGTCGATCAGCCCCAGCATTTT. Translated: CASSLRGSPVDQPQHF.

The chain carries TRBV5-1 and TRBJ2-3; D possibly uses TRBD1 or TRBD2 (5 bases each). The CDR3 is made up of 15 amino acids. Germline CDR1 and CDR2: SGHRS and YFSETQ. V lost 7 bases and J 2 bases, leaving 17 bases between the germline ends. The CDR3 DNA is TGCGCCAGCGCGAGACCGGGACCCCCCACAGATACGCAGTATTTT. Translating gives CASARPGPPTDTQYF.

This sequence joins TRBV5-6 and TRBJ2-4; D possibly matches TRBD1 or TRBD2 (5 bases each). V was pared by 3 bases and J by 9 bases, with 16 bases between. Germline CDR1 is SGHDT and CDR2 is YYEEEE. The CDR3 has 14 amino acids. The CDR3 DNA reads as TGTGCCAGCAGCTCTCTCGGGACGTCGGGCATTCAGTACTTC. Translating it yields CASSSLGTSGIQYF.

The gene calls are TRBV27 and TRBJ1-6; D is unresolved. The germline V gene has CDR1 MNHEY and CDR2 SMNVEV (reference sequence). There are 14 residues in the CDR3. The V end was cut by 5 bases, the J end by 3 bases, with 8 bases between. Here the CDR3 DNA reads TGTGCCAGCAGTCCCGCGCGCTATAATTCACCCCTCCACTTT. This codes for CASSPARYNSPLHF.

This clone has just one count. The genes are TRBV4-3 and TRBJ2-3; D is unclear. Trimming took 0 bases from V and 9 from J, leaving 10 bases between them. This CDR3 contains 13 residues. The germline CDR1 and CDR2 sequences are LGHNA and YSLEER. This CDR3 is CASSQDLRRTQYF. The CDR3 DNA sequence: TGCGCCAGCAGCCAAGATCTCCGGCGGACGCAGTATTTT.

V and J are TRBV18 and TRBJ1-3; D is unresolved. The V gene lost 2 bases and the J gene lost 4 bases, with 15 bases spanning the gap. The CDR3 has 16 residues. The germline V gene has CDR1 KGHSH and CDR2 LQKENI. This CDR3 is CASSPIQRGSGNTIYF. CDR3 in DNA: TGTGCCAGCTCACCAATACAACGGGGATCAGGAAACACCATATATTTT.

The rearrangement uses TRBV7-8 and TRBJ2-6; D not certain. Germline loops: CDR1 SGHVS, CDR2 FQNEAQ. The CDR3 covers 16 residues. V was cut by 5 bases and J by 0 bases, with 11 bases left in between. Here the CDR3 DNA reads TGTGCCAGCAGCCACGGTACCCTCTCTGGGGCCAACGTCCTGACTTTC. This encodes CASSHGTLSGANVLTF.

This chain connects TRBV19 to TRBJ2-1; 9 bases agree with TRBD2. The CDR3 has 14 amino acids. Germline-derived CDR1 and CDR2 are LNHDA and SQIVND (reference sequence). The V and J ends lost 7 bases and 10 bases, in that order; junction bases with no gene match: 11. The DNA for the CDR3 is TGTGCCAGTAATCTAGCGGGGCCGGGGTTCGAGCAGTTCTTC. Its translation is CASNLAGPGFEQFF.

The genes are TRBV18 and TRBJ2-1, with 7 nucleotides matching TRBD2. The junction had 10 bases not matched to a gene; V was cut back by 6 bases and J by 14 bases. The germline gives CDR1 KGHSH, CDR2 LQKENI. The CDR3 consists of 12 residues. CDR3 loop: CASSQREGSKFF. The CDR3 region has the DNA TGTGCCAGCTCCCAAAGGGAGGGCTCCAAGTTCTTC.

The genes are TRBV5-4 and TRBJ1-2; TRBD1 is a possible D gene (6 bases). Trimming pared 3 bases from V and 1 base from J, leaving 16 bases between. The V gene's germline CDR1 is SGHNT and CDR2 YYREEE (reference sequence). The CDR3 is 16 residues long. The CDR3 bases are TGTGCCAGCAGCTCTCCCTCCCAGGGGATTAACTATGGCTACACCTTC. It specifies CASSSPSQGINYGYTF.

The chain uses TRBV30 and TRBJ2-2, with D perhaps matching TRBD1 (6 bases). CDR3 length: 12 residues. V was trimmed by 3 bases and J by 15 bases, leaving 17 bases between them. From germline, CDR1 is GTSNPN and CDR2 SVGIG (reference sequence). CDR3 nucleotides: TGTGCCTGGAGGGGGGACACCCAGGGGTTGTTTTTT. It is translated as CAWRGDTQGLFF.

This clone showed up just once. The genes are TRBV5-6 and TRBJ2-3; TRBD2 aligns across 7 bases. The CDR3 contains 17 residues. V lost 4 bases, J lost 1 base, and 12 bases stayed unmatched. Germline V gene sequence: CDR1 SGHDT, CDR2 YYEEEE. Written as DNA, the CDR3 is TGTGCCAGCAGCCCCCGCATTCGGACTAGACGCACAGATACGCAGTATTTT. Protein: CASSPRIRTRRTDTQYF.

Regarding this clone: The sample carries other DNA sequences with the same CDR3. The chain has TRBV28 and TRBJ1-2, with D possibly matching TRBD1 (5 bases). Looked up from germline, CDR1 is MDHEN and CDR2 is SYDVKM. The CDR3 is made up of 14 amino acids. V was trimmed by 2 bases and J by 1 base, leaving 8 bases between them. The chain's CDR3 is CASSLGQGNYGYTF. In DNA form, the CDR3 reads TGTGCCAGCAGTTTAGGTCAGGGTAACTATGGCTACACCTTC.

V gene TRBV15 combines with J gene TRBJ2-3, with TRBD2 identical over 8 bases. CDR1 and CDR2 (germline): LNHNV, YYDKDF (reference sequence). The length of the CDR3 is 14 residues. Unmatched junction bases numbered 5, after V lost 4 bases and J lost 5 bases. DNA of the CDR3: TGTGCCACCAGCAAGAGCGGGAGAGAAGATACGCAGTATTTT. Its translation is CATSKSGREDTQYF.

The J gene is TRBJ2-1, the V gene TRBV7-2; the match to TRBD2 covers 10 bases. Germline V CDR1 and CDR2: SGHTA, FQGNSA. With V trimmed by 5 bases and J by 7 bases, 14 bases remained unmatched. The length of the CDR3 is 17 residues. CDR3 sequence reads: CASSQLPAGGPMNEQFF. DNA for the CDR3: TGTGCCAGCAGCCAACTGCCAGCGGGAGGGCCTATGAATGAGCAGTTCTTC. Full variable domain (remainder filled in from reference TRBV7-2 and TRBJ2-1): GAGVSQSPSNKVTEKGKDVELRCDPISGHTALYWYRQSLGQGLEFLIYFQGNSAPDKSGLPSDRFSAERTGGSVSTLTIQRTQQEDSAVYLCASSQLPAGGPMNEQFFGPGTRLTVL.